This TCR beta chain was retrieved from a study of blood T cells in healthy people across ages (dated by TCRdb to between 2015 and 2016). Regarding the study in general: In model experiments, template switching captured roughly one uniquely barcoded TCR beta cDNA molecule for every two T cells. To track age-related changes in TCR beta repertoire diversity, the study relied on deep sequencing normalized with unique cDNA molecular identifiers. The donors were split into four age groups: young (average 16 years), middle-aged (39), aged (more than 55) and long-lived (approximately 89). To avoid experimental bias, donors of different ages were distributed randomly across sequencing lanes. Two additional independent replicas of 1 million unique cDNA reads from the same blood draw were analyzed for two donors (one aged 18 to 30 and one aged 80 or older). Broader findings and caveats from the paper: Since profiling was done on bulk unsorted PBMCs, naive and antigen-experienced compartments could not be conclusively compared. Compared with the aged group, more naive CD4+ T cells, fewer expanded clones and increased TCR diversity were shown by the long-lived group, suggesting age selection. Observed TCR beta diversity per million T cells fell roughly linearly with age, and a significant reduction was already apparent by age around 40. Estimates of total diversity based on one million sequenced T cells were considered lower bounds and underestimates. Because the CMV infection status of the donors was unknown, age-related changes in expanded clonotypes may potentially have been confounded. The percentage of naive T cells measured by flow cytometry correlated strongly with observed TCR beta diversity.

The library was generated by 5' RACE. TCRdb names Illumina HiSeq 2500 as the instrument used. The second PCR ran for roughly 7 to 11 cycles and used a J-beta primer mix along with a sample-barcoded 5' primer. A template-switch 5' adaptor carrying 12 random nucleotides introduced a unique molecular identifier onto each TCR beta cDNA molecule. Each sample yielded at least 2.5 million CDR3-containing paired-end reads. All of the RNA was converted into first-strand cDNA using the Mint cDNA synthesis kit, with a TRBC-specific oligonucleotide serving as the primer. Following uracil-DNA glycosylase treatment, all cDNA underwent a first 18-cycle PCR with the universal primers M1SS and BC2_uni_R. Per the source publication's procedure: For normalization, 1 million high-quality reads were randomly selected from each sample, with every read carrying a distinct molecular identifier. Reads sharing molecular identifiers were discarded rather than binned into consensus sequences. MiTCR, set to a Q25 quality threshold and the strictest error-elimination algorithm, was used for CDR3 identification, clonotype clustering and error correction. A nonparametric unseen species model with Euler transformation was used to estimate lower-bound total TCR beta diversity. TCRdb reprocessing: public reads trimmed at Q25 with fastp, clones called with MiXCR, in-frame beta chains kept. Entries that share a CDR3 protein sequence are merged under the most common genes and DNA. TCRdb, not the authors, supplied the V and J calls. Across this sample there are some 900,000 distinct CDR3 sequences, with about 30% seen only once. The top ten clonotypes cover around 16% of the sample.

Points on this clonotype: Its cognate antigen has yet to be identified. Within one base of it there is no much larger clone, and no base qualities were kept.

The donors were about 40 Caucasian individuals from Russia, aged 6 to 90 years, who were systemically healthy. Approximately 10 milliliters of peripheral blood were collected from each donor into EDTA-treated Vacutainer tubes. Ficoll-Paque density-gradient centrifugation was used to isolate PBMCs, with at least 7 million obtained per sample. Total RNA, at least 6 micrograms per sample, was extracted from PBMCs with Trizol reagent. Naive CD45RAhigh/CD27high T cell percentages were measured by flow cytometry on a PBMC aliquot from every donor. This clonotype was obtained from a woman aged 80 or older in good health. The sequenced material came from blood.

The CDR3 reads CASSNWRGDEKLFF. The nucleotide sequence reads as follows: TGTGCCAGCAGTAACTGGCGGGGGGATGAAAAACTGTTTTTT. The chain joins TRBV12-3 or TRBV12-4 to TRBJ1-4, with TRBD1 tentatively as D gene (5 bases match). The CDR3 spans 14 residues, from the cysteine through the phenylalanine. CDR3 DNA is the only sequence kept; it has 42 bases, read in frame from the first base. Trimming takes 5 bases from V and 6 bases from J, and the germline ends sit 13 bases apart.